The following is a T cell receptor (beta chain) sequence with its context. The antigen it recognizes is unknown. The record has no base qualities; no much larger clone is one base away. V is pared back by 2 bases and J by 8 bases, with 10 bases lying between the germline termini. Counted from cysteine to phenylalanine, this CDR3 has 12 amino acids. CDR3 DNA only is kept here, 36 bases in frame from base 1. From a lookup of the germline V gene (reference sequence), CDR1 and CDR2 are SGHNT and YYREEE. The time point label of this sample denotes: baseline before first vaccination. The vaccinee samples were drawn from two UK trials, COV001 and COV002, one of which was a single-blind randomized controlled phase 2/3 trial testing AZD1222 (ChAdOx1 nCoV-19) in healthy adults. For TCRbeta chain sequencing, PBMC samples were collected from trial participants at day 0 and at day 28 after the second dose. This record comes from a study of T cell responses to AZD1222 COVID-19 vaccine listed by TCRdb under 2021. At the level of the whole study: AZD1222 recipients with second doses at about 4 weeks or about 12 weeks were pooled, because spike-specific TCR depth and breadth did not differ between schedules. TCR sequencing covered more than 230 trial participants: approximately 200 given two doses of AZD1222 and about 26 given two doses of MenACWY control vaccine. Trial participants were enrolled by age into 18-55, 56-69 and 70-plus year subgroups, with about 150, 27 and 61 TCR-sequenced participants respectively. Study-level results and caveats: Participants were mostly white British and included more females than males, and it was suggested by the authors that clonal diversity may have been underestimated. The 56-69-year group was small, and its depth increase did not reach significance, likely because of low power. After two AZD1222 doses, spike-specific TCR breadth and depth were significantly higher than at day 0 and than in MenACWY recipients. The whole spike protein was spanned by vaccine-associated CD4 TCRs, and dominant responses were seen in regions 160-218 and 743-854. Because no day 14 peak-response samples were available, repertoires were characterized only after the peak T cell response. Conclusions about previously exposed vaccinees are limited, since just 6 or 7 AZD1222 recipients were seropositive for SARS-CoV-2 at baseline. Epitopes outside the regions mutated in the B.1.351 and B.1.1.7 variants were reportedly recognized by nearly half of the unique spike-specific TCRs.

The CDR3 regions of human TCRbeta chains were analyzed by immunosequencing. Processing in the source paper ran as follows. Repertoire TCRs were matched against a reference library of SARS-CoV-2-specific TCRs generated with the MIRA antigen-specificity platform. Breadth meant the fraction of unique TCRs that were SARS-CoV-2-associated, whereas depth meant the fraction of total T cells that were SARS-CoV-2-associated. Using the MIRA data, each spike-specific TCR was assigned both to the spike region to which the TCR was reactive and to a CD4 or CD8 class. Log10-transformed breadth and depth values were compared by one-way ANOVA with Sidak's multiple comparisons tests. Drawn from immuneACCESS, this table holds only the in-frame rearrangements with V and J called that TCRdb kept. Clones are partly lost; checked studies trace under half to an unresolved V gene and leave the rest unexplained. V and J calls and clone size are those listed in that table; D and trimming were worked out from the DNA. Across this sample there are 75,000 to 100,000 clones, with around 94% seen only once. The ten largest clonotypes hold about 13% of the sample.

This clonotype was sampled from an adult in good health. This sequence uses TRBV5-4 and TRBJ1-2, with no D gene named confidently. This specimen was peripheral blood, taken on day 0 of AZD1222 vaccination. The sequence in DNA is TGTGCCAGCAGCTTAGTAATGGAGGGCTACACCTTC. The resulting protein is CASSLVMEGYTF.